This T cell receptor (beta chain) was documented in a study of patients and donors after allogeneic stem cell transplantation. This CDR3 has 12 residues. Germline CDR1 reads ENHRY; CDR2 reads SYGVKD. V was pared by 2 bases and J by 10 bases, with 2 bases of the junction left unmatched. This clonotype was observed a few times. TCRdb reprocessed the RT-PCR reads with MiXCR, giving one entry per CDR3 protein. Of hundreds of thousands of distinct CDR3 sequences listed, 15% to 20% are singletons. The sequence came from a human donor who was either an allogeneic HSCT recipient or a stem cell or donor lymphocyte infusion donor (not recorded which). It is not recorded whose cells these are; they may come from a transplant donor. What was sequenced was blood, either unsorted or a sorted T cell fraction (not recorded which). This sequence joins TRBV10-3 and TRBJ2-1, with 7 nucleotides matching TRBD2. The CDR3 nucleotides read TGTGCCATCAGTGAGGCTAGCGGAGAGCAGTTCTTC. Translated: CAISEASGEQFF.